This T cell receptor (beta chain) was identified during a study of blood T cell repertoires in COVID-19. There are 16 residues in the CDR3. V was pared by 1 base and J by 4 bases, with 10 bases of the junction left unmatched. From germline, CDR1 is GTSNPN and CDR2 SVGIG (reference sequence). Data came from immunoSEQ multiplex PCR; TCRdb stores just in-frame clones and leaves some out. The table lists 100,000 to 120,000 clones, about 80% of them singletons. The receptor comes from a woman in her 70s with acute or convalescent COVID-19. The specimen sequenced was peripheral blood. The chain carries TRBV30 and TRBJ2-1, with 7 bases lining up with TRBD2. The CDR3 region is CAWSARGVVLYNEQFF. In DNA, the CDR3 is TGTGCCTGGAGTGCCCGGGGGGTCGTCTTATACAATGAGCAGTTCTTC.